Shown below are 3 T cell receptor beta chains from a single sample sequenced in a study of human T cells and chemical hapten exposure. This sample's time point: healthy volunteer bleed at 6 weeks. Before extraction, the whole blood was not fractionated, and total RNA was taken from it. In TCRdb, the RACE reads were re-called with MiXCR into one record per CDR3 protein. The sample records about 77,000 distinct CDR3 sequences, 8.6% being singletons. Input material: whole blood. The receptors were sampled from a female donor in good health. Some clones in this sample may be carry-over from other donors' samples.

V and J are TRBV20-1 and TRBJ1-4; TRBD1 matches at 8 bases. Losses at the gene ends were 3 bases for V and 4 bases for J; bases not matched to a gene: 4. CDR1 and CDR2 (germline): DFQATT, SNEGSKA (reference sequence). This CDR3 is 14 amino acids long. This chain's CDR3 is CSASGQGNNEKLFF. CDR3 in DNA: TGCAGTGCTAGTGGACAGGGCAATAATGAAAAACTGTTTTTT.

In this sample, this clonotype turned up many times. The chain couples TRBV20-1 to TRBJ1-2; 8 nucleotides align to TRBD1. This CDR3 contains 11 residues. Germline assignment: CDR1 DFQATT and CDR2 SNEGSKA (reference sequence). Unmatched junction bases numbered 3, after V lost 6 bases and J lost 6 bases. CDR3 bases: TGCAGTGCCATGACAGGGGATGGCTACACCTTC. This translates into CSAMTGDGYTF.

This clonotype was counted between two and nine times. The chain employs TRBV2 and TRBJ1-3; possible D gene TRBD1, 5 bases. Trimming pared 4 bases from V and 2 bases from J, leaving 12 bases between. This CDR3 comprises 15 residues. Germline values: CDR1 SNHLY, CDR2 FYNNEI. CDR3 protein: CASSGQGFTGNTIYF. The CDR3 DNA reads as TGTGCCAGCAGTGGCCAGGGTTTCACTGGAAACACCATATATTTT. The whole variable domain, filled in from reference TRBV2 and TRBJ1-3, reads EPEVTQTPSHQVTQMGQEVILRCVPISNHLYFYWYRQILGQKVEFLVSFYNNEISEKSEIFDDQFSVERPDGSNFTLKIRSTKLEDSAMYFCASSGQGFTGNTIYFGEGSWLTVV.